The present entry profiles one TCR beta chain with its context. Its antigen remains unidentified. Germline V gene sequence: CDR1 SGHTA, CDR2 FQGNSA. Trimming stripped 3 bases from V and 0 bases from J, with 8 bases between. This CDR3 contains 14 residues. Constant-region reverse primers amplified full-length variable regions, followed by semi-nested Nested Universal Primer A PCR. TCRdb used MiXCR to reprocess the 5' RACE reads, holding one entry per CDR3 protein. This repertoire shows 9,500 to 15,000 distinct CDR3 sequences, 51% found once; its top ten account for 12%. Findings and limits, study-wide: Tumor memory CD4+ T cell TCR gene usage was found to cluster with blood and lymph node memory CD4+ cells and with lymph node naive CD4+ cells. The larger cohort examined one V-J beta rearrangement, not whole repertoires. Tumor Tregs overlapped most with tumor, then blood, naive CD4+ cells.

Tregs were sorted as CD4+CD25+CD127-/low cells. The receptor's source is a female donor with breast cancer. The chain is built from TRBV7-2 and TRBJ1-1, with D uncertain. Input material: tumor-infiltrating Tregs sorted from the breast tumor. The CDR3: CASSFDGLNTEAFF. Written as DNA, the CDR3 is TGTGCCAGCAGCTTTGACGGATTGAACACTGAAGCTTTCTTT.